Below are 31 T cell receptor beta chains sequenced from a single sample in a study of T cell responses to AZD1222 COVID-19 vaccine. Clones were read by immunoSEQ multiplex PCR, and TCRdb kept only the in-frame ones, dropping some. The top ten hold 1.7% of the sample, which has 200,000 to 250,000 clones, around 94% seen once. This specimen was peripheral blood, taken 28 days after the second dose of the MenACWY control vaccine. Source of these receptors: an adult who received the MenACWY meningococcal vaccine as a control.

This clone was picked up one time. The rearrangement uses TRBV30 and TRBJ1-2; D is unresolved. The CDR3 sequence is 11 residues long. Germline V gene sequence: CDR1 GTSNPN, CDR2 SVGIG (reference sequence). V was shortened by 3 bases and J by 7 bases, with 9 bases between the two germline ends. The CDR3 nucleotides are TGTGCCTGGAGCCCCGGATCTGGCTACACCTTC. This encodes CAWSPGSGYTF.

This chain uses TRBV4-2 with TRBJ1-2, with D tentatively TRBD1 (6 bases). The length of the CDR3 is 15 residues. Germline V gene sequence: CDR1 LGHNA, CDR2 YNFKEQ. V was trimmed by 2 bases and J by 4 bases, leaving 14 bases between them. The CDR3 DNA sequence: TGTGCCAGCAGCCAATCGACAGGTAGCATCTATGGCTACACCTTC. Amino acids: CASSQSTGSIYGYTF.

This chain joins TRBV25-1 and TRBJ1-6; perhaps TRBD1 as D (6 bases). Looked up from germline, CDR1 is MGHDK and CDR2 is SYGVNS. CDR3 length: 12 residues. Trimming took 6 bases from V and 14 from J, leaving 14 bases between them. CDR3 nucleotides: TGTGCCAGCAGGGGGGCGCCGGCAACCCTCCACTTT. This encodes CASRGAPATLHF.

CDR3 sequence reads: CASSPLAGGTDTQYF. CDR3 DNA: TGTGCCAGCAGCCCACTAGCGGGGGGCACAGATACGCAGTATTTT. The V and J genes are TRBV7-7 and TRBJ2-3, with TRBD2 matching over 11 bases. The CDR3 runs to 15 residues. V lost 5 bases and J lost 1; bases outside the gene matches: 2. Germline lookup yields CDR1 SSHAT and CDR2 FNYEAQ (reference sequence).

V gene TRBV2 combines with J gene TRBJ2-5; D possibly uses TRBD1 or TRBD2 (5 bases each). CDR1 is SNHLY, CDR2 FYNNEI, per germline. Trimming cost V 6 bases and J 4 bases, with 15 bases left between them. This CDR3 is 14 amino acids long. CDR3 nucleotides: TGTGCCAGCAGCGGGACGGTGACCGGAGAGACCCAGTACTTC. Its translation: CASSGTVTGETQYF.

The CDR3 bases are TGTGCCACTGGGGGTAGCAATCAGCCCCAGCATTTT. Its protein product is CATGGSNQPQHF. The V gene is TRBV6-1, the J gene TRBJ1-5; tentative D call: TRBD1 (5 bases). The germline gives CDR1 MNHNS, CDR2 SASEGT. V lost 10 bases and J lost 0, with 7 bases in between. The CDR3 has 12 amino acids.

The chain has TRBV27 and TRBJ2-7, with D possibly being TRBD2 (5 bases). The CDR3 is 14 residues long. V was pared by 4 bases and J by 3 bases, with 13 bases between. Germline CDR1 reads MNHEY; CDR2 reads SMNVEV (reference sequence). DNA of the CDR3: TGTGCCAGCAGTTCCTTAGCGCCTTACTACGAGCAGTACTTC. It specifies CASSSLAPYYEQYF.

This chain links TRBV4-1 with TRBJ2-7; 7 bases line up with TRBD1. V lost 0 bases to trimming and J lost 2 bases; unmatched junction nucleotides: 10. The germline V gene encodes CDR1 MGHRA and CDR2 YSYEKL. This CDR3 contains 17 residues. In DNA, the CDR3 is TGCGCCAGCAGCCAAGAAAATGCCCCGGGACAGACCTACGAGCAGTACTTC. Protein: CASSQENAPGQTYEQYF.

The genes are TRBV12-3 or TRBV12-4 and TRBJ2-3; TRBD1 is a possible D gene (6 bases). The CDR3 extends over 13 amino acids. V lost 10 bases and J lost 9, with 20 bases in between. The CDR3 coding sequence is TGTGCCATGGGGGACATTGGGCAGCCGACGCAGTATTTT. This codes for CAMGDIGQPTQYF.

The chain carries TRBV5-6 and TRBJ2-1; 9 bases are shared with TRBD2. CDR3 length: 15 residues. Germline loops: CDR1 SGHDT, CDR2 YYEEEE. The J segment lost 8 bases and the V segment lost 6 bases, leaving 12 bases of the junction unmatched. The CDR3 DNA reads as TGTGCCAGCACAACCGGGACTAGCCGAATCTATGAGCAGTTCTTC. This translates into CASTTGTSRIYEQFF. The full variable domain, in which reference TRBV5-6 and TRBJ2-1 provide the parts outside the CDR3, is DAGVTQSPTHLIKTRGQQVTLRCSPKSGHDTVSWYQQALGQGPQFIFQYYEEEERQRGNFPDRFSGHQFPNYSSELNVNALLLGDSALYLCASTTGTSRIYEQFFGPGTRLTVL.

The chain recombines TRBV28 with TRBJ1-2, with 12 bases aligning to TRBD1. The V gene's germline CDR1 is MDHEN and CDR2 SYDVKM. V shed 4 bases and J 7 bases; nucleotides not matched to a gene: 7. This CDR3 has 15 amino acids. The CDR3 sequence is CASSSTGTGGAGYTF. The CDR3 DNA reads TGTGCCAGCAGTTCCACCGGGACAGGGGGCGCTGGCTACACCTTC.

The rearrangement links TRBV10-3 to TRBJ2-1, with a tentative D call TRBD1 (5 bases). CDR3 length: 17 amino acids. Deletions cut 3 bases from V and 4 bases from J, with 19 bases between. Looked up from germline, CDR1 is ENHRY and CDR2 is SYGVKD. The CDR3 coding sequence is TGTGCCATCAGTGAATTTCCATTGGGGCGCATATACAATGAGCAGTTCTTC. This sequence encodes CAISEFPLGRIYNEQFF.

Concerning this clone: This sample includes further DNA sequences coding for the same CDR3. This sequence joins TRBV3-1 (or the pseudogene TRBV3-2) and TRBJ2-7; 11 bases align to TRBD2. Germline V gene sequence: CDR1 LGHDT, CDR2 YNNKEL (reference sequence). The CDR3 consists of 15 residues. With V trimmed by 4 bases and J by 2 bases, 4 bases remained unmatched. CDR3 residues: CASSRGTSGTYEQYF. The CDR3 nucleotides are TGTGCCAGCAGCCGGGGGACTAGCGGTACCTACGAGCAGTACTTC.

The J gene is TRBJ1-1, the V gene TRBV4-1; 7 bases align to TRBD1. Germline V gene data show CDR1 as MGHRA and CDR2 as YSYEKL. Trimming took 4 bases from V and 2 from J; bases not matched to a gene: 4. This CDR3 spans 14 amino acids. The CDR3 sequence is CASSPGQYNTEAFF. DNA for the CDR3: TGCGCCAGCAGCCCGGGACAGTATAACACTGAAGCTTTCTTT.

The V call is TRBV28, the J call TRBJ2-7; TRBD2 agrees at 8 bases. Germline assignment: CDR1 MDHEN and CDR2 SYDVKM. With V trimmed by 2 bases and J by 4 bases, 4 bases remained unmatched. This CDR3 has 14 residues. CDR3 amino acids: CASSLGRLAYEQYF. In DNA, the CDR3 is TGTGCCAGCAGTTTAGGGAGACTAGCGTACGAGCAGTACTTC.

V and J are TRBV6-6 and TRBJ1-1; a possible D gene is TRBD1 (6 bases). Trimming cost V 2 bases and J 4 bases, with 11 bases left between them. CDR1 and CDR2 from the germline V gene are MNHNY and SVGAGI (reference sequence). This CDR3 comprises 14 residues. The CDR3 sequence: CASSYIQGSTEAFF. The CDR3 nucleotides read TGTGCCAGCAGTTACATCCAGGGGAGCACTGAAGCTTTCTTT.

This clone was recorded only once. This rearrangement joins TRBV28 to TRBJ2-5; 14 bases agree with TRBD2. The length of the CDR3 is 16 residues. Germline V gene sequence: CDR1 MDHEN, CDR2 SYDVKM. With V trimmed by 5 bases and J by 3 bases, 5 bases remained unmatched. CDR3 nucleotides: TGTGCCAGCAGTACAAGGGGACTAGCGGGAGAAGAGACCCAGTACTTC. The encoded protein is CASSTRGLAGEETQYF.

DNA for the CDR3: TGTGCCAGCGCCCGGAGGAATGAGCAGTTCTTC. Its protein is CASARRNEQFF. The chain uses TRBV28 and TRBJ2-1; maybe TRBD2 (5 bases). V was cut by 8 bases and J by 7 bases, with 9 bases left in between. CDR1 and CDR2 from the germline V gene are MDHEN and SYDVKM. This CDR3 is 11 amino acids long. Drawing the rest from reference TRBV28 and TRBJ2-1, the complete variable domain is DVKVTQSSRYLVKRTGEKVFLECVQDMDHENMFWYRQDPGLGLRLIYFSYDVKMKEKGDIPEGYSVSREKKERFSLILESASTNQTSMYLCASARRNEQFFGPGTRLTVL.

This clone has only one observation. This chain connects TRBV12-3 or TRBV12-4 to TRBJ1-5; D not resolved. The CDR3 consists of 13 residues. V was clipped by 1 base and J by 7 bases, with 8 bases between them. CDR3 amino acids: CASSLDAEQPQHF. CDR3 bases: TGTGCCAGCAGTTTAGATGCGGAGCAGCCCCAGCATTTT.

The chain uses TRBV7-9 and TRBJ2-7, with 10 bases fitting TRBD1. The trim removed 0 bases at V and 1 base at J, leaving 3 bases unmatched. CDR1 and CDR2 (germline): SEHNR, FQNEAQ (reference sequence). This CDR3 is 16 amino acids long. The CDR3 spells CASSLAGTGDSYEQYF. The CDR3 DNA reads as TGTGCCAGCAGCTTAGCGGGGACAGGGGATTCCTACGAGCAGTACTTC.

This chain joins TRBV4-3 and TRBJ1-3; D gene ambiguous. CDR1 and CDR2 (germline): LGHNA, YSLEER. The CDR3 covers 14 residues. The germline V and J ends were trimmed by 4 bases and 4 bases, with 11 bases remaining between them. The DNA for the CDR3 is TGCGCCAGCAGCCCGCACGACCGGGGAAACACCATATATTTT. Its protein product is CASSPHDRGNTIYF.

The genes are TRBV6-2 or TRBV6-3 and TRBJ2-3, with 7 bases lining up with TRBD2. This CDR3 contains 15 residues. V lost 6 bases and J lost 1; bases outside the gene matches: 7. CDR1 and CDR2 (germline): MNHEY, SVGEGT. The CDR3 protein is CASSRLAGGTDTQYF. As DNA, the CDR3 is TGTGCCAGCAGCCGCCTTGCGGGGGGCACAGATACGCAGTATTTT.

The chain has TRBV28 and TRBJ2-3, with D tentatively TRBD1 (5 bases). The CDR3 spans 14 residues. Per the germline V gene, CDR1 is MDHEN and CDR2 is SYDVKM. The V end was cut by 5 bases, the J end by 0 bases, with 9 bases between. The CDR3 protein is CASSLRVSTDTQYF. CDR3 DNA sequence: TGTGCCAGCAGTCTCAGGGTTAGCACAGATACGCAGTATTTT.

The V call is TRBV30, the J call TRBJ1-2; possibly TRBD1 for D (5 bases). The germline gives CDR1 GTSNPN, CDR2 SVGIG (reference sequence). There are 13 residues in the CDR3. Between the trimmed V and J ends, which lost 5 bases and 2 bases, there was a span of 12 bases. CDR3: CAWCPRDNYGYTF. The CDR3 DNA sequence: TGTGCCTGGTGTCCCCGGGACAACTATGGCTACACCTTC.

V gene TRBV28 combines with J gene TRBJ1-1; D not certain. V was clipped by 5 bases and J by 2 bases, with 18 bases between them. This CDR3 is 16 amino acids long. Germline CDR1 MDHEN, CDR2 SYDVKM. The CDR3 sequence: CASSVKGRLINTEAFF. The CDR3 DNA is TGTGCCAGCAGTGTAAAGGGCAGGCTGATCAACACTGAAGCTTTCTTT.

This clone was found a few times. J is TRBJ2-3 and V is TRBV6-5; either TRBD1 or TRBD2 may supply D (5 bases each). CDR1 is MNHEY, CDR2 SVGAGI, per germline. The CDR3 length is 14 residues. Between the trimmed V and J ends, which lost 6 bases and 2 bases, there was a span of 12 bases. CDR3 DNA sequence: TGTGCCAGCAGACGGGACGGATACACAGATACGCAGTATTTT. Residues: CASRRDGYTDTQYF.

In DNA form, the CDR3 reads TGCAGCGCGGGACAGGTCGCCTATGGCTACACCTTC. Protein product: CSAGQVAYGYTF. This chain connects TRBV29-1 to TRBJ1-2, with 8 bases matching TRBD1. Germline trimming cut 7 bases from V and 4 bases from J; bases unmatched to any gene: 5. CDR3 size: 12 residues. Germline loops: CDR1 SQVTM, CDR2 ANQGSEA.

The V call is TRBV3-1 (or the pseudogene TRBV3-2), the J call TRBJ2-3; D is uncertain. This CDR3 region has 14 residues. Germline V lookup: CDR1 LGHDT, CDR2 YNNKEL (reference sequence). Trimming stripped 2 bases from V and 9 bases from J, with 15 bases between. CDR3 amino acids: CASSQLTTDQTQYF. DNA for the CDR3: TGTGCCAGCAGCCAATTGACGACGGATCAAACGCAGTATTTT.

The rearrangement links TRBV6-5 to TRBJ2-7; possibly TRBD1 for D (5 bases). Trimming removed 6 bases from V and 2 bases from J, with 17 bases in between. The CDR3 extends over 15 amino acids. Germline CDR1 MNHEY, CDR2 SVGAGI. The CDR3, as DNA: TGTGCCAGCAGGCCCCGATCTCAGGGCCCCTACGAGCAGTACTTC. Its translation: CASRPRSQGPYEQYF.

This clone was counted once. The V and J genes are TRBV29-1 and TRBJ1-4, with TRBD1 matching over 9 bases. CDR1 and CDR2 (germline): SQVTM, ANQGSEA. CDR3 length: 13 residues. V was pared by 7 bases and J by 7 bases, with 7 bases of the junction left unmatched. CDR3 in DNA: TGCAGCGCTACAGGGGGCGGTGCTGAAAAACTGTTTTTT. Protein sequence: CSATGGGAEKLFF.

The rearrangement uses TRBV28 and TRBJ1-4; TRBD1 matches at 7 bases. The CDR3 loop spans 14 amino acids. The J segment lost 5 bases and the V segment lost 3 bases, leaving 3 bases of the junction unmatched. Germline CDR1 and CDR2: MDHEN and SYDVKM. CDR3 coding DNA: TGTGCCAGCAGTTTGGGACAGCTAAATGAAAAACTGTTTTTT. This translates into CASSLGQLNEKLFF.